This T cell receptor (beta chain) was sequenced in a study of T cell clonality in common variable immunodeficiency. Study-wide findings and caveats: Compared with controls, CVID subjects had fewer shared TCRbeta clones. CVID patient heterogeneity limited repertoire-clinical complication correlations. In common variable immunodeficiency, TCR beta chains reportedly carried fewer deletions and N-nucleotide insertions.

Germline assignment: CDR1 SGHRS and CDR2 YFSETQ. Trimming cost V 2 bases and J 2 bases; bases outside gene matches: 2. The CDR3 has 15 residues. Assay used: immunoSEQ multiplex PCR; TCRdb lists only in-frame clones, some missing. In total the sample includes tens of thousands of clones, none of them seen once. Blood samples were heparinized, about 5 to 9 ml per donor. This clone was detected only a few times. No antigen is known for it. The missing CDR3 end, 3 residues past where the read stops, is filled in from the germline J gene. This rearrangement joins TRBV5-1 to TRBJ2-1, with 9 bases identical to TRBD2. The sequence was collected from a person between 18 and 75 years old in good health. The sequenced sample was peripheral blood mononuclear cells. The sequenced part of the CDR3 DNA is TGCGCCAGCAGCTTTGGCGGGGGGGCCTACAATGAG. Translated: CASSFGGGAYNE. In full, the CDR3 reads CASSFGGGAYNEQFF.